Sequencing of this T cell receptor (beta chain) was carried out in a study of OX40 agonist ivuxolimab in advanced cancers. The repertoire was sequenced with immunoSEQ multiplex PCR; TCRdb's copy has only in-frame clones and lacks some. The data show around 47,000 clones, about nine tenths seen once. This CDR3 comprises 16 residues. Germline CDR1 reads SGHNT; CDR2 reads YYREEE (reference sequence). Trimming took off 5 bases at V and 0 bases at J, with 17 bases between the two ends. The sample here was CD4+ or CD8+ T cells sorted from blood, taken in a trial of the OX40 agonist ivuxolimab. The clonotype was recovered from an adult with an advanced solid tumor such as melanoma, head and neck, liver or kidney cancer. V is TRBV5-4 and J is TRBJ1-1, with D hard to call. For the CDR3, the DNA is TGTGCCAGCAGGTTTGGGGTTGACGCTATGAACACTGAAGCTTTCTTT. The encoded protein is CASRFGVDAMNTEAFF.